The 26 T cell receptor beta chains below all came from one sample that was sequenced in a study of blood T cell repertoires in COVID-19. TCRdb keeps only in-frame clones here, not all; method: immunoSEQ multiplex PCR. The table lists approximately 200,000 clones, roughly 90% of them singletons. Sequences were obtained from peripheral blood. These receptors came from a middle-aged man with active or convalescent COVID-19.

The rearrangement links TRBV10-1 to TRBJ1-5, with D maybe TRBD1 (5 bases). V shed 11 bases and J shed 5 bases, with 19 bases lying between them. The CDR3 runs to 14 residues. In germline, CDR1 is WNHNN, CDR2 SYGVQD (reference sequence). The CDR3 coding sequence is TGCGCCGGCGACCGGCGGGGACCCCATCAGCCCCAGCATTTT. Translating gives CAGDRRGPHQPQHF.

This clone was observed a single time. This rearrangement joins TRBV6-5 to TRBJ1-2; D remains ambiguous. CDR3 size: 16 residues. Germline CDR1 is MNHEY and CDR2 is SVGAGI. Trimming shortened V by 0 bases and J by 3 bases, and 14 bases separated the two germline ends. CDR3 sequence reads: CASSYSRRAADYGYTF. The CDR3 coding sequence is TGTGCCAGCAGTTACTCGAGGAGGGCGGCAGACTATGGCTACACCTTC.

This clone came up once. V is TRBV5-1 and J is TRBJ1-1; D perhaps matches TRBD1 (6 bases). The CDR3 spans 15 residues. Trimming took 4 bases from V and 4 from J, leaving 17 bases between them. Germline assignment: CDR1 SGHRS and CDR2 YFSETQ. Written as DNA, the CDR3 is TGCGCCAGCAGCCCGCTGGGGGGGGCTGCCACTGAAGCTTTCTTT. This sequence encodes CASSPLGGAATEAFF.

DNA of the CDR3: TGTGCCAGCAGCCCCACAGGGCGTAGGACTGAAGCTTTCTTT. This sequence encodes CASSPTGRRTEAFF. The chain links TRBV5-4 to TRBJ1-1, with a tentative D call TRBD1 (6 bases). There are 14 residues in the CDR3. Germline-derived CDR1 and CDR2 are SGHNT and YYREEE (reference sequence). V lost 4 bases to trimming and J lost 5 bases, with 15 bases between them.

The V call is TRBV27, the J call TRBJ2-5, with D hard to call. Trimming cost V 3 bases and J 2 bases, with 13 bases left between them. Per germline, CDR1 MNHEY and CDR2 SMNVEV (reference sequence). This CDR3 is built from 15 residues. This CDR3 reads CASSFIQHFQETQYF. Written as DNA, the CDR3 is TGTGCCAGCAGTTTCATACAGCACTTTCAAGAGACCCAGTACTTC.

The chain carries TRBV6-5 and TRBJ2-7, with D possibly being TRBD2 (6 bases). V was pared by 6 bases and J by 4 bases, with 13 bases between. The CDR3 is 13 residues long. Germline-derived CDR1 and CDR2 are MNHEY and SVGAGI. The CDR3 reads CASRVGLKYEQYF. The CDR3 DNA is TGTGCCAGCAGGGTCGGACTAAAGTACGAGCAGTACTTC.

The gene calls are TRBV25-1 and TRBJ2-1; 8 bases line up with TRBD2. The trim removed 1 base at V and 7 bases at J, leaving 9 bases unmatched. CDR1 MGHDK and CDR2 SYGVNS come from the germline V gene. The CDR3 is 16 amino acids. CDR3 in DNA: TGTGCCAGCAGTGAATCCCGGGAGGGATATCGAAATGAGCAGTTCTTC. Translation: CASSESREGYRNEQFF. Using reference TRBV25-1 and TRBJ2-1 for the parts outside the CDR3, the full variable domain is EADIYQTPRYLVIGTGKKITLECSQTMGHDKMYWYQQDPGMELHLIHYSYGVNSTEKGDLSSESTVSRIRTEHFPLTLESARPSHTSQYLCASSESREGYRNEQFFGPGTRLTVL.

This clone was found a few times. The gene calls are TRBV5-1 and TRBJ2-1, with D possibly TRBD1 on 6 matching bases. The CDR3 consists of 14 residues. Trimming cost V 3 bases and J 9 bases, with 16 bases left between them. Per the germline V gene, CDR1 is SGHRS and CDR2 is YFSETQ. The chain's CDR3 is CASSSSGVYAEQFF. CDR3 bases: TGCGCCAGCAGCTCCTCAGGGGTGTACGCTGAGCAGTTCTTC. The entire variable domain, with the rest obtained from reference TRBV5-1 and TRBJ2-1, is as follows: KAGVTQTPRYLIKTRGQQVTLSCSPISGHRSVSWYQQTPGQGLQFLFEYFSETQRNKGNFPGRFSGRQFSNSRSEMNVSTLELGDSALYLCASSSSGVYAEQFFGPGTRLTVL.

CDR3 DNA: TGTGCCAGCAGCTTGGTGACTGGCTACGAGCAGTACTTC. This translates into CASSLVTGYEQYF. The genes are TRBV5-5 and TRBJ2-7, with D unclear. The germline CDR1 and CDR2 sequences are SGHKS and YYEKEE (reference sequence). Trimming pared 0 bases from V and 3 bases from J, leaving 7 bases between. The CDR3 length is 13 residues.

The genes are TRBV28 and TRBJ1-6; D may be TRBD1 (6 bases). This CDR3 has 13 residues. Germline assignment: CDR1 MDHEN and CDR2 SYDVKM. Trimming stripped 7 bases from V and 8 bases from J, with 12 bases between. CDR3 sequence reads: CASKGTQHSPLHF. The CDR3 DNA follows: TGTGCCAGCAAAGGGACACAACATTCACCCCTCCACTTT.

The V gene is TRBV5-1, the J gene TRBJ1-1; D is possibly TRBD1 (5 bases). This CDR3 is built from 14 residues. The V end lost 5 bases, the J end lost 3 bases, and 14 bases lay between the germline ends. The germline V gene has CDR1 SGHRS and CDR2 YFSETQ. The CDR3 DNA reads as TGCGCCAGCAGTCTGCAGGGTGTAGACACTGAAGCTTTCTTT. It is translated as CASSLQGVDTEAFF.

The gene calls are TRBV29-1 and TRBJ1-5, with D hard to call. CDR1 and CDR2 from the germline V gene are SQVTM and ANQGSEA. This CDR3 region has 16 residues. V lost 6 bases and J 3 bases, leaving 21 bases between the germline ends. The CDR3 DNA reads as TGCAGCGTCAATTCTTACACGGCCGGGTCCAATCAGCCCCAGCATTTT. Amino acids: CSVNSYTAGSNQPQHF.

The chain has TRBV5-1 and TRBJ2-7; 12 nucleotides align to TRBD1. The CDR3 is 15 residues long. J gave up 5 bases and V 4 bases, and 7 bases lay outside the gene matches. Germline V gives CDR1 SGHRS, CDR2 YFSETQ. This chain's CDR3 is CASSLSGTGGDEQYF. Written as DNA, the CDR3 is TGCGCCAGCAGCCTCTCCGGGACAGGGGGCGACGAGCAGTACTTC.

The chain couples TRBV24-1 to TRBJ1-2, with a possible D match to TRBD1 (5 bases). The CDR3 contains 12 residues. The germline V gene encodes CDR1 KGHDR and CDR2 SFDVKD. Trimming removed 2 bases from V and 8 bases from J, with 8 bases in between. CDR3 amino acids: CATSDSGFGYTF. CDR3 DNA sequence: TGTGCCACCAGTGATTCAGGGTTCGGCTACACCTTC.

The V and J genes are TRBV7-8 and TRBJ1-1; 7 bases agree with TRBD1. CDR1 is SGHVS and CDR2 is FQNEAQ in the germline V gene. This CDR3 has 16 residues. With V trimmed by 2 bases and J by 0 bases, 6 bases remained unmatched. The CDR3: CASSLWATGMNTEAFF. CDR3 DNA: TGTGCCAGCAGCTTATGGGCGACAGGGATGAACACTGAAGCTTTCTTT.

The CDR3 DNA follows: TGTGCCAGCAGTCTGGGGCCGGCTGGCTACACCTTC. It yields the protein CASSLGPAGYTF. J is TRBJ1-2 and V is TRBV6-5; tentative D call: TRBD1 (5 bases). The CDR3 has 12 residues. Deletions cut 5 bases from V and 7 bases from J, with 11 bases between. The germline V gene has CDR1 MNHEY and CDR2 SVGAGI.

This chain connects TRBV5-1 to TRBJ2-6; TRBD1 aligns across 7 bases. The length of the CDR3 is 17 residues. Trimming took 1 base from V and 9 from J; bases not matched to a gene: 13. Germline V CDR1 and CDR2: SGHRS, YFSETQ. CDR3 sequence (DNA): TGCGCCAGCAGCTTGAGGGGGCAGGGTTTTGATAGCAACGTCCTGACTTTC. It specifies CASSLRGQGFDSNVLTF. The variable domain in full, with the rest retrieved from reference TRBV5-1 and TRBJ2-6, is KAGVTQTPRYLIKTRGQQVTLSCSPISGHRSVSWYQQTPGQGLQFLFEYFSETQRNKGNFPGRFSGRQFSNSRSEMNVSTLELGDSALYLCASSLRGQGFDSNVLTFGAGSRLTVL.

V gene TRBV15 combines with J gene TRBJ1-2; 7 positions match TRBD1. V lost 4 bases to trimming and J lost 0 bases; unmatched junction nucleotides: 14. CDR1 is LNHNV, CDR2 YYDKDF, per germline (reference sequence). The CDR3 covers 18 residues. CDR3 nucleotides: TGTGCCACCAGCAAATCACAGGGGCTACCTTCAGCTAACTATGGCTACACCTTC. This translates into CATSKSQGLPSANYGYTF.

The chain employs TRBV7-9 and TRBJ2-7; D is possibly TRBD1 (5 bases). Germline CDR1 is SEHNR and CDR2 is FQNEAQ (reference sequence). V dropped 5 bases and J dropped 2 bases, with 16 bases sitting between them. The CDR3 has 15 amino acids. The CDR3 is CASSPQTLGPYEQYF. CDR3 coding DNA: TGTGCCAGCAGCCCCCAAACCCTGGGGCCCTACGAGCAGTACTTC.

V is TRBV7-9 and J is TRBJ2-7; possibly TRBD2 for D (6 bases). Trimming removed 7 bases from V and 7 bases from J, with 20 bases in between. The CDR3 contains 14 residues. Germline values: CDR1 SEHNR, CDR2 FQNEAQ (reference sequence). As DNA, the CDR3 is TGTGCCAGCAACCAAGTAGGACGGGAGAGGGAGCAGTACTTC. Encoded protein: CASNQVGREREQYF.

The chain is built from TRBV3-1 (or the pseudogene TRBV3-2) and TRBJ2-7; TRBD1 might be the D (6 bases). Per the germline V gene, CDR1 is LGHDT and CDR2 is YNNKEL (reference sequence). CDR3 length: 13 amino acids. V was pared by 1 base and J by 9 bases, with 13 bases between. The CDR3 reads CASSQGKRTAQYF. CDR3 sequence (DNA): TGTGCCAGCAGCCAAGGTAAGAGGACAGCGCAGTACTTC.

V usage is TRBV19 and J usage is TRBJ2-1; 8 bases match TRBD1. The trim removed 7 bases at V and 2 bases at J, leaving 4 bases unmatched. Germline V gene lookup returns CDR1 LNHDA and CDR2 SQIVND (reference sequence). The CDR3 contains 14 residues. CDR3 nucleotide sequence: TGTGCCAGTAAGGACAGGGAGACCTACAATGAGCAGTTCTTC. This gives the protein CASKDRETYNEQFF.

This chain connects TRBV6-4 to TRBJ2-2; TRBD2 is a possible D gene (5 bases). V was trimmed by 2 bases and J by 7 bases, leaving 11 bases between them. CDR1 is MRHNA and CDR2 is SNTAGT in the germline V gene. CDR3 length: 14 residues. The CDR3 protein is CASSDGRPSGELFF. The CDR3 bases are TGTGCCAGCAGTGACGGGAGACCTAGCGGGGAGCTGTTTTTT.

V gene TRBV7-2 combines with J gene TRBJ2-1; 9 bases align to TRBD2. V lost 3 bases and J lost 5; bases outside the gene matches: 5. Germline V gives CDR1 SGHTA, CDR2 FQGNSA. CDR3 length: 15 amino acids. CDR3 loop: CASSFRAGGNNEQFF. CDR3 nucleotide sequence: TGTGCCAGCAGCTTTAGAGCGGGAGGAAACAATGAGCAGTTCTTC.

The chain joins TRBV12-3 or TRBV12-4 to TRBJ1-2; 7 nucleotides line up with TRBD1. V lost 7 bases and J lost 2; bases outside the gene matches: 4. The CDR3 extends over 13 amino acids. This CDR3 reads CASNVQGNYGYTF. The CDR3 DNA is TGTGCCAGCAACGTACAGGGGAACTATGGCTACACCTTC.

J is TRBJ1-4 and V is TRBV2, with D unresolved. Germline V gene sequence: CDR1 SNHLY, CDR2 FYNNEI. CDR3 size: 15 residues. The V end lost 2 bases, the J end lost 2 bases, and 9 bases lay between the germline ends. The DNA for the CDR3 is TGTGCCAGCAGTGAAATAGGAGTTACTAATGAAAAACTGTTTTTT. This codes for CASSEIGVTNEKLFF.